The clone carrying this T cell receptor beta chain was observed at least ten times. This entry comes from a study of T-cell reconstitution after alpha-beta-depleted transplantation in children. Unique molecular identifiers featured in how the TCRbeta library was prepared. TCRdb itself ran the PCR reads through MiXCR, one entry per CDR3 protein. The profile shows roughly 300,000 distinct CDR3 sequences, 9.9% of them singletons. The germline V gene has CDR1 MGHDK and CDR2 SYGVNS. Trimming cost V 4 bases and J 7 bases, with 11 bases left between them. There are 13 residues in the CDR3. This sequence joins TRBV25-1 and TRBJ2-1, with D uncertain. The source material was PBMCs from the stem cell graft donor, sampled from the stem cell graft. The receptor was isolated from a human donor who donated a stem cell graft to a child with SCID. CDR3 in amino acids: CASSGKGGNEQFF. CDR3 DNA: TGTGCCAGCAGTGGCAAGGGTGGGAATGAGCAGTTCTTC.